This T cell receptor (beta chain) is drawn from a study of T cell repertoires in cytomegalovirus infection. Study-wide context: Carrying CMV and the relevant HLA type showed in public TCR beta signatures.

As to this clonotype: Its antigen is not identified.

The study's findings and limits: The cumulative frequency of public TCR beta families distinguished individuals who carried CMV together with the relevant HLA. It was HLA-C-restricted CMV-specific TCR beta clonotypes that dominated the response ex vivo.

Each CDR3 protein gets one entry after TCRdb re-called the reads with MiXCR. The sample includes about 920,000 distinct CDR3 sequences, around 31% of them seen just once. This CDR3 is built from 15 residues. V shed 4 bases and J 2 bases; nucleotides not matched to a gene: 4. CDR1 and CDR2 from the germline V gene are MNHEY and SVGAGI. This sequence was found in a human donor in good health (CMV status not recorded). Some clones in this sample may be carry-over from other donors' samples. Specimen: cultured CD8+ T cells from PBMCs, collected from culture after CMV antigen stimulation. This chain joins TRBV6-5 and TRBJ2-5, with 10 bases fitting TRBD1. CDR3 DNA: TGTGCCAGCAGTTTCCCGGGACAGGGGCAAGAGACCCAGTACTTC. Amino acids: CASSFPGQGQETQYF.